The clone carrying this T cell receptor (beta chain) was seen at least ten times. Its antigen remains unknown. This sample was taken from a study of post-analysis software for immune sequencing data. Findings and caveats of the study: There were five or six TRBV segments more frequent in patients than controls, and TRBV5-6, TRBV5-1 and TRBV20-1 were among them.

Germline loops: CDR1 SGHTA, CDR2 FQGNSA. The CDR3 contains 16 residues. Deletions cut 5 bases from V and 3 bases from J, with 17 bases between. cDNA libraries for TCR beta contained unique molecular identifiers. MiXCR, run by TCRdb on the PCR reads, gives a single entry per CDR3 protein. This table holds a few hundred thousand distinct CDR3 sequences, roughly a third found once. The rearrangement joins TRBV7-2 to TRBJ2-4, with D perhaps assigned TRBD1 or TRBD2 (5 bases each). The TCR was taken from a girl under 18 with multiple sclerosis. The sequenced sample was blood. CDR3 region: CASSLGHQRVKNIQYF. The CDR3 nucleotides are TGTGCCAGCAGCCTAGGACACCAGAGGGTCAAAAACATTCAGTACTTC.